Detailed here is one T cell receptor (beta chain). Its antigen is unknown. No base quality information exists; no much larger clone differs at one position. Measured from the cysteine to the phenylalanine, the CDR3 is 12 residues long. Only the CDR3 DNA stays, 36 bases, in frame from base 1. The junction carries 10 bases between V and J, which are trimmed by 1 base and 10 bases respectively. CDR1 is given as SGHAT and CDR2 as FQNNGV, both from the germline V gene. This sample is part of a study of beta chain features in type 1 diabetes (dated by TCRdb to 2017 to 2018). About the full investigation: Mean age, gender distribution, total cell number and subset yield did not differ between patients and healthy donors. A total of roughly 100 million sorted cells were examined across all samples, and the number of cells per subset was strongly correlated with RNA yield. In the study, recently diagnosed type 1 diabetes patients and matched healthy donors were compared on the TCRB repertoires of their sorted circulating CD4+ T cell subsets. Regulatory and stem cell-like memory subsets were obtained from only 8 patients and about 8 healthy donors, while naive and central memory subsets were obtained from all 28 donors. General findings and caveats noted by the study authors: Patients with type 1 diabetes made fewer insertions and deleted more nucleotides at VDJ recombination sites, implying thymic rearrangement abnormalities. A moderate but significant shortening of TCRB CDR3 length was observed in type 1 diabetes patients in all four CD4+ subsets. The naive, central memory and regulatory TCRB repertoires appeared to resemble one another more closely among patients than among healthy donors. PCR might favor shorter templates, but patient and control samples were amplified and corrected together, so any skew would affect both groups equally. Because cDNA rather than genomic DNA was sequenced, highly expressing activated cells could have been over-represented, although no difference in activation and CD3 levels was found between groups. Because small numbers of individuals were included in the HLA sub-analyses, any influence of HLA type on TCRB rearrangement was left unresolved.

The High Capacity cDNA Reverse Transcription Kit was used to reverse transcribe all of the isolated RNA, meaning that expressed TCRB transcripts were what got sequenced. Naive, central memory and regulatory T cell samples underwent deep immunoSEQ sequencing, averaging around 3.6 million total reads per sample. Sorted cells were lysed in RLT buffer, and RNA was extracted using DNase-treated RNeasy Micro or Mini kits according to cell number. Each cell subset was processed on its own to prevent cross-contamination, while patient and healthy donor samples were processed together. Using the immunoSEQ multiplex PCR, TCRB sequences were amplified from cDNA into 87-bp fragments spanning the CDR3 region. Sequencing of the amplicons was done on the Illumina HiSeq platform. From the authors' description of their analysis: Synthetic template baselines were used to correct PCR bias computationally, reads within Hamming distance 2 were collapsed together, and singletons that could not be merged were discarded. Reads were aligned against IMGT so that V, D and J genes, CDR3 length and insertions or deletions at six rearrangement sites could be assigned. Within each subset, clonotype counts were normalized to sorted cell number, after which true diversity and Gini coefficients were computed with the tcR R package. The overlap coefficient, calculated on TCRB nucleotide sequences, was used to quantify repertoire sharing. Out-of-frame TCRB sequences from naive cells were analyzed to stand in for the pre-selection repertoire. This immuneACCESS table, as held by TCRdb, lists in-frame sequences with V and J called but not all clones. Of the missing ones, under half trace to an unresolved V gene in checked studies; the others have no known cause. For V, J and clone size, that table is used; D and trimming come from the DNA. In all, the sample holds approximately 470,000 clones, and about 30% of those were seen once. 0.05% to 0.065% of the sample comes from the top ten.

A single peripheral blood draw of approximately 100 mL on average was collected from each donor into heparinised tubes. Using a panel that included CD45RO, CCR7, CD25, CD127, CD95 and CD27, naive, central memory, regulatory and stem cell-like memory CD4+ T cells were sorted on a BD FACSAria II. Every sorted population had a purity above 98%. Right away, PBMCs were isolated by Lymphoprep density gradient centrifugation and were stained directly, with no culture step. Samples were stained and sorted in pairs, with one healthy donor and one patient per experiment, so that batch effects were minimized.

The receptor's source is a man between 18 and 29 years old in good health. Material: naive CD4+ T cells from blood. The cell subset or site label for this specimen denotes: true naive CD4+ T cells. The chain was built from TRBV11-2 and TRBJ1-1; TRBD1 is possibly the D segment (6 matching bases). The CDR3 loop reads CASSLAGALAFF. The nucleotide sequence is TGTGCCAGCAGCTTAGCGGGGGCCTTAGCTTTCTTT.